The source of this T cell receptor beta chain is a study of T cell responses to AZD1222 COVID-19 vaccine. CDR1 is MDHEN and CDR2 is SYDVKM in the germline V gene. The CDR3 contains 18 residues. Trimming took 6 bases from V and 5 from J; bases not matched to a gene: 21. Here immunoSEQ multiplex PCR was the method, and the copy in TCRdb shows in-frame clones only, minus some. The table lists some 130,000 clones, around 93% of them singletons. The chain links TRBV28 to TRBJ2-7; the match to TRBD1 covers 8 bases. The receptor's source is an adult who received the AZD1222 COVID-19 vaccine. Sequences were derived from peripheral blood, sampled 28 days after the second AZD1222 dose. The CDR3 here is CASSSPLGQGRGAHEQYF. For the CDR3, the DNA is TGTGCCAGCAGCTCCCCCCTAGGACAGGGAAGGGGGGCCCACGAGCAGTACTTC.